The rows below give T cell receptor beta chains drawn from one sample of a study of cytomegalovirus exposure and HLA in healthy donors. TCRdb's copy holds only in-frame clones and misses some; the assay was immunoSEQ multiplex PCR. The table has about 180,000 clones, around 84% seen once. The specimen sequenced was PBMCs. Receptor source: a girl aged 2 to 10 in good health and CMV-seropositive. Both conserved end residues are part of each CDR3. A D gene is named only where the DNA matches it firmly. Not all rows give a size; the values are once, few, many and, for expanded clones, a class.

d_call	v_call	clone_size	j_call	cdr3_aa	cdr3_nt
.	TRBV20-1	.	TRBJ1-1	CSATSPQAFF	TGCAGTGCTACGAGCCCACAAGCTTTCTTT
.	TRBV6-6	.	TRBJ1-5	CASSTDTYSNQPQHF	TGTGCCAGCAGTACGGACACATATAGCAATCAGCCCCAGCATTTT
TRBD1	TRBV6-5	.	TRBJ2-7	CATSRTGSSSYEQYF	TGTGCCACCAGCAGGACAGGATCGAGCTCCTACGAGCAGTACTTC
TRBD2	TRBV27	.	TRBJ2-7	CASRGGSYEQYF	TGTGCATCCCGGGGGGGCTCCTACGAGCAGTACTTC
TRBD1	TRBV5-6	.	TRBJ1-6	CASSLIQGEPLHF	TGTGCCAGCAGCTTGATACAGGGGGAGCCCCTCCACTTT
.	TRBV4-2	once	TRBJ2-7	CASSRPAGGASYEQYF	TGTGCCAGCAGCCGCCCGGCCGGCGGGGCATCCTACGAGCAGTACTTC
TRBD2	TRBV10-1	.	TRBJ2-4	CASSESRTSGRVVNIQYF	TGCGCCAGCAGTGAGTCACGGACTAGCGGGAGAGTGGTCAACATTCAGTACTTC
TRBD2	TRBV5-1	.	TRBJ2-2	CASSLAGTSGSGGELFF	TGCGCCAGCAGCTTGGCCGGGACTAGCGGGAGTGGAGGGGAGCTGTTTTTT
TRBD2	TRBV7-8	few	TRBJ2-3	CASNYRTSGRDTQYF	TGTGCCAGCAACTATAGGACTAGCGGGAGAGATACGCAGTATTTT
.	TRBV30	.	TRBJ1-1	CAWSVPRRHTEAFF	TGTGCCTGGAGTGTACCGAGGCGACACACTGAAGCTTTCTTT
.	TRBV25-1	.	TRBJ2-7	CASSQGGEQYF	TGTGCCAGCAGTCAGGGAGGCGAGCAGTACTTC
.	TRBV5-1	many	TRBJ2-7	CASSFGQSSYEQYF	TGCGCCAGCAGCTTCGGACAGAGCTCCTACGAGCAGTACTTC
TRBD1	TRBV10-2	once	TRBJ1-2	CASSTGTGGGYGYTF	TGCGCCAGCAGCACCGGGACAGGGGGCGGATATGGCTACACCTTC
TRBD1	TRBV6-5	once	TRBJ1-3	CASSWDRPSSGNTIYF	TGTGCCAGCAGTTGGGACAGACCATCCTCTGGAAACACCATATATTTT
TRBD1	TRBV9	.	TRBJ1-2	CASSVGGGGVYGYTF	TGTGCCAGCAGCGTAGGAGGAGGGGGCGTCTACGGCTACACCTTC
.	TRBV7-6	.	TRBJ2-5	CASSIGGRETQYF	TGTGCCAGCAGCATTGGGGGGAGGGAGACCCAGTACTTC
TRBD1	TRBV4-2	.	TRBJ1-2	CASSQDSRDSYAPPNGYTF	TGTGCCAGCAGCCAAGACTCGAGGGACAGCTACGCCCCACCGAATGGCTACACCTTC
TRBD1	TRBV29-1	.	TRBJ2-5	CSVQQGQETQYF	TGCAGCGTCCAACAGGGGCAAGAGACCCAGTACTTC
TRBD1	TRBV15	.	TRBJ1-1	CATSRDGQGGMNTEAFF	TGTGCCACCAGCAGAGATGGGCAGGGGGGCATGAACACTGAAGCTTTCTTT
.	TRBV4-1	.	TRBJ2-1	CASSQGDTPGLALYNEQFF	TGCGCCAGCAGCCAAGGTGACACCCCGGGGCTAGCGCTGTACAATGAGCAGTTCTTC
TRBD1	TRBV5-1	.	TRBJ1-2	CASSFGQGLNYGYTF	TGCGCCAGCAGCTTTGGACAGGGCCTTAACTATGGCTACACCTTC
TRBD1	TRBV5-6	.	TRBJ2-1	CASSSPGQGYNEQFF	TGTGCCAGCAGCTCGCCGGGACAGGGCTACAATGAGCAGTTCTTC
.	TRBV27	.	TRBJ2-7	CASSGGGAGDPYEQYF	TGTGCCAGCAGTGGAGGGGGGGCAGGGGACCCCTACGAGCAGTACTTC
.	TRBV14	.	TRBJ2-2	CASRAGGELFF	TGTGCCAGCAGGGCTGGCGGGGAGCTGTTTTTT
.	TRBV6-1	.	TRBJ2-7	CASSPLGVAYEQYF	TGTGCCAGCAGTCCCTTAGGGGTTGCCTACGAGCAGTACTTC
.	TRBV5-1	.	TRBJ1-3	CASSDTGGGNTIYF	TGCGCCAGCAGCGATACGGGGGGAGGAAACACCATATATTTT
TRBD1	TRBV6-1	few	TRBJ1-1	CASSDPGTGVFF	TGTGCCAGCAGTGATCCCGGGACAGGGGTTTTCTTT
TRBD1	TRBV7-2	once	TRBJ1-4	CASSLEPPGQGLLFF	TGTGCCAGCAGCTTAGAACCCCCAGGACAGGGTCTTCTGTTTTTT
.	TRBV7-9	.	TRBJ2-7	CASSFFGGVGAIYEQYF	TGTGCCAGCAGCTTTTTCGGCGGAGTGGGGGCAATCTACGAGCAGTACTTC
.	TRBV18	.	TRBJ1-5	CASSPSGDLQPQHF	TGTGCCAGCTCACCATCAGGGGATTTGCAGCCCCAGCATTTT
TRBD1	TRBV14	.	TRBJ2-1	CASSQTGQPKDEQFF	TGTGCCAGCAGCCAGACGGGACAGCCTAAGGATGAGCAGTTCTTC
.	TRBV5-1	once	TRBJ1-2	CASSLEGVGNYGYPF	TGCGCCAGCAGCCTGGAGGGGGTAGGAAACTATGGCTACCCCTTC